The text below deals with one T cell receptor (beta chain). Its antigen is still unknown. Sequenced by immunoSEQ multiplex PCR; TCRdb stores in-frame clones only, minus some. The data show about 150,000 clones, around 90% seen once. The data originate from a study of T cell responses to AZD1222 COVID-19 vaccine. The study, taken as a whole, reports: After the peak T cell response, and only then, were repertoires sampled. A mostly white British donor set with more females was recruited, and clonal diversity was possibly underestimated.

Trimming removed 5 bases at V and 4 bases at J, with 9 bases between. The germline V gene encodes CDR1 LGHNT and CDR2 FRNRAP. The CDR3 runs 13 residues. The chain uses TRBV12-5 and TRBJ2-1; D unresolved. The source material was peripheral blood, sampled on day 0 of AZD1222 vaccination. The TCR sequence derives from an adult in good health. The CDR3: CASGDGPYNEQFF. The CDR3 DNA follows: TGTGCTAGTGGTGACGGACCTTACAATGAGCAGTTCTTC.